This TCR beta chain was sequenced for a study of cytomegalovirus exposure and HLA in healthy donors. Study-level findings and limits: Later work found that TCR association rates differed between HLA loci; DRB1 had the most and HLA-C the fewest. Association with HLA alleles at 0.05 false discovery rate was found for around 15,000 TCR beta sequences in a later analysis. As was reported, the HLA-A and HLA-B alleles of most subjects were accurately predicted from TCR beta sequences. In presence/absence analyses, roughly uniform sequencing depth across donors was assumed.

The CDR3 totals 13 residues. Germline-derived CDR1 and CDR2 are WSHSY and SAAADI. Trimming cost V 8 bases and J 0 bases, with 10 bases left between them. With regard to this clone: Its target is unknown.

The PCR ran on 60 Vbeta and 13 Jbeta primers. The table came from immunoSEQ multiplex PCR; TCRdb's copy has only in-frame clones and leaves some out. In the table there are some 200,000 clones, approximately 88% of which are singletons. Material: PBMCs. The clonotype was recovered from a woman in her fifties or sixties in good health and CMV-seropositive. The chain has TRBV10-2 and TRBJ2-5; D may be TRBD2 (6 bases). The CDR3 coding sequence is TGCGCCAGCCGGGACTCTTACCAAGAGACCCAGTACTTC. Its translation is CASRDSYQETQYF.